This TCR beta chain was recorded in a study of control samples from healthy donors and cancer patients (dated by TCRdb to 2019 to 2021). This clone was counted only a few times. The specificity of this receptor is unknown. Base quality data are lacking; no much larger clone is found one base away. Libraries were prepared through the immunoSEQ multiplex PCR assay. TCRdb mirrors the immuneACCESS table, restricted to in-frame sequences. Some clones are absent from its copies; in checked studies, under half trace to an unresolved V gene, and the reason for the others is unknown. The sample includes about 65,000 clones, with just over 90% observed a single time. The leading ten clones occupy more than 0.95% of the sample. V drops 3 bases and J drops 0 bases, leaving 15 bases in between. The germline V gene sets CDR1 to MNHNS and CDR2 to SASEGT. The CDR3 spans 16 residues, from the cysteine through the phenylalanine. CDR3 DNA is the only sequence kept; it has 48 bases, read in frame from the first base.

The sequence links TRBV6-1 to TRBJ2-7; the D gene is perhaps TRBD2, on 7 matching bases. The clonotype originates from a woman aged 45-59 years with colorectal cancer. The sample was PBMCs. The DNA reads TGTGCCAGCAGTGACCCTGGGGGGGCGAGCTCCTACGAGCAGTACTTC. This is translated as CASSDPGGASSYEQYF.